The rows below give T cell receptor beta chains drawn from one sample of a study of HIV-infected patients and healthy controls. One entry per CDR3 protein, called by TCRdb with MiXCR from the 5' RACE reads. The sample has approximately 16,000 distinct CDR3 sequences; 9.4% are singletons. The material sequenced was blood. These TCRs come from an adult in good health. Each CDR3 is given with its conserved first and last residue. The D gene is left open where the match is weak. Clone size is not always given. Where it is, it says once, few, many or a class for expanded clones.

TRBJ2-7 NA 15 TRBV5-4 NA TGTGCCAGCAGCTGGGGGCCGGCCCAGTCGGGGGAGCAGTACTTC CASSWGPAQSGEQYF
TRBJ2-3 TRBD1 16 TRBV10-3 many TGTGCCATCAGTGGAAGTCAGGGGGCACACACAGATACGCAGTATTTT CAISGSQGAHTDTQYF
TRBJ1-1 TRBD1 17 TRBV19 few TGTGCCAGTAGTATACCAAGAGGGACAGGGTCGAACACTGAAGCTTTCTTT CASSIPRGTGSNTEAFF
TRBJ1-2 NA 13 TRBV12-3/TRBV12-4 many TGTGCCAGCTTTCCTTCCGGGACGCGAGGCTACACCTTC CASFPSGTRGYTF
TRBJ2-2 NA 15 TRBV27 few TGTGCCAGCAGCCGAGGAGGGCCTGTGCCCGGGGAGCTGTTTTTT CASSRGGPVPGELFF
TRBJ1-5 NA 15 TRBV6-1 few TGTGCCAGCAGCAGGTGGTATTATAGCAATCAGCCCCAGCATTTT CASSRWYYSNQPQHF
TRBJ2-7 NA 14 TRBV11-2 many TGTGCCAGCAGCTCCCGCCCCGATGGCTACGAGCAGTACTTC CASSSRPDGYEQYF
TRBJ1-4 NA 14 TRBV21-1 NA TGTGCCAGCATGGGGGGACAGAGTAATGAAAAACTGTTTTTT CASMGGQSNEKLFF
TRBJ1-4 TRBD1 11 TRBV20-1 many TGCAGTGCTAGTGATAACCGGGACAGGTCTTTT CSASDNRDRSF
TRBJ2-3 TRBD2 17 TRBV6-6 medium-sized TGTGCCAGCAGCGGACTTCGTAGCGGGAGGGGATCAGATACGCAGTATTTT CASSGLRSGRGSDTQYF
TRBJ1-5 NA 13 TRBV7-9 many TGTGCCAGCAGCAACGGAAACAATCAGCCCCAGCATTTT CASSNGNNQPQHF
TRBJ2-6 NA 11 TRBV12-3/TRBV12-4 many TGTGCCAGCAGTTTTTCCAACGTCCTGACTTTC CASSFSNVLTF
TRBJ2-3 TRBD2 16 TRBV11-2 medium-sized TGTGCCAGCAGCGTGGGGGGGGACTTCTACACAGATACGCAGTATTTT CASSVGGDFYTDTQYF
TRBJ2-1 TRBD2 18 TRBV7-9 many TGTGCCACCCTGGGACTAGCGGGAGTTGGGGGAATTTTGAATGAGCAGTTCTTC CATLGLAGVGGILNEQFF
TRBJ1-5 NA 14 TRBV19 NA TGTGCCAGTAGTTCCGACGGTGATTGGGAGCCCCAGCATTTT CASSSDGDWEPQHF
TRBJ1-5 NA 14 TRBV5-6 many TGTGCCAGCAGCACAAGTTTGGGCAATCAGCCCCAGCATTTT CASSTSLGNQPQHF
TRBJ1-5 NA 15 TRBV19 few TGTGCCAGTAGTCTGTTGGGCTTGAGCAATCAGCCCCAGCATTTT CASSLLGLSNQPQHF
TRBJ2-1 TRBD2 16 TRBV11-3 NA TGTGCCAGCAGCCCTCGTGGACTAGCTAACCACAATGAGCAGTTCTTC CASSPRGLANHNEQFF
TRBJ1-1 NA 14 TRBV27 many TGTGCCAGCAGTTTATGGGGGGTGAACACTGAAGCTTTCTTT CASSLWGVNTEAFF
TRBJ2-5 NA 14 TRBV10-3 many TGTGCCATCAGTGAATCGGGCACGCAAGAGACCCAGTACTTC CAISESGTQETQYF
TRBJ2-1 TRBD2 15 TRBV10-3 many TGTGCCATCAGTGAGTCGGCTAGCGGGTTCAATGAGCAGTTCTTC CAISESASGFNEQFF
TRBJ2-7 TRBD2 17 TRBV4-1 many TGCGCCAGCAGCTTCAGGGATTCGGGAGGGCCCGCCTACGAGCAGTACTTC CASSFRDSGGPAYEQYF
TRBJ1-1 NA 18 TRBV4-1 many TGCGCCAGCAGCCAAGTTGCCCTTCTCGGGGGAGTGAACACTGAAGCTTTCTTT CASSQVALLGGVNTEAFF
TRBJ2-5 TRBD2 16 TRBV29-1 few TGCAGCGTTGAATTCGAGGCTAGCGGACTCCAAGAGACCCAGTACTTC CSVEFEASGLQETQYF
TRBJ2-2 NA 14 TRBV30 few TGTGCCTGGAGTGTACGCCAGGGTGCCGGGGAGCTGTTTTTT CAWSVRQGAGELFF
TRBJ2-1 TRBD2 15 TRBV9 NA TGTGCCAGCAGCGTAGGTCCGACTAGCGTAAATGAGCAGTTCTTC CASSVGPTSVNEQFF
TRBJ2-1 TRBD2 17 TRBV20-1 medium-sized TGCAGTGCTAAACTACTGGCTAGCGGTAGAGACTACAATGAGCAGTTCTTC CSAKLLASGRDYNEQFF
TRBJ2-4 NA 14 TRBV10-2 medium-sized TGCGCCAGCAACACAGGGAGGGCCAAAAACATTCAGTACTTC CASNTGRAKNIQYF
TRBJ2-2 NA 14 TRBV10-3 many TGTGCCATCAGTGAGTCTACTAGCACCGGGGAGCTGTTTTTT CAISESTSTGELFF
TRBJ1-1 NA 13 TRBV10-1 many TGCGCCAGCAGTGAACCAGGACAACAGGAGGCTTTCTTT CASSEPGQQEAFF
TRBJ1-2 TRBD1 13 TRBV29-1 many TGCAGCGTCCCGGGACAGGGGGCTGATGGCTACACCTTC CSVPGQGADGYTF
TRBJ2-7 NA 14 TRBV10-3 NA TGTGCCATCAGTGACCCGAAAGGAGCCTACGAGCAGTACTTC CAISDPKGAYEQYF
TRBJ1-2 NA 13 TRBV19 medium-sized TGTGCCAGTAGTATAGATCGGCTCTATGGCTACACCTTC CASSIDRLYGYTF
TRBJ1-5 NA 16 TRBV28 medium-sized TGTGCCAGCAGTTTCCCGGGACAACATAGCAATCAGCCCCAGCATTTT CASSFPGQHSNQPQHF
TRBJ2-3 NA 13 TRBV30 many TGTGCCTGGAGTGTAAAGGCGACAGATACGCAGTATTTT CAWSVKATDTQYF
TRBJ1-5 NA 15 TRBV7-8 medium-sized TGTGCCAGCAGCTTAGGACGGAGAGCCAATCAGCCCCAGCATTTT CASSLGRRANQPQHF
TRBJ2-5 NA 13 TRBV10-2 many TGCGCCAGCAGACTAGCCGGTAAAGAGACCCAGTACTTC CASRLAGKETQYF
TRBJ2-7 TRBD2 15 TRBV28 NA TGTGCCAGCTCATTAGCGGGAGGGCTTGCCTACGAGCAGTACTTC CASSLAGGLAYEQYF
TRBJ2-5 NA 14 TRBV12-3/TRBV12-4 few TGTGCCAGCAGTCCTGATCACGTCCAAGAGACCCAGTACTTC CASSPDHVQETQYF
TRBJ2-7 NA 14 TRBV29-1 many TGCAGCGTTGCTGCGCCCGGGACCGAGGGCGAGCAGTACTTC CSVAAPGTEGEQYF
TRBJ2-7 TRBD2 14 TRBV7-9 NA TGTGCCACCCGGAAGGGTAGCGGGCCGGGAGAGCAGTACTTC CATRKGSGPGEQYF
TRBJ2-5 NA 13 TRBV20-1 few TGCAGTGCACCCAGGACTGCGGCGGAGACCCAGTACTTC CSAPRTAAETQYF
TRBJ1-5 TRBD1 15 TRBV19 few TGTGCCAGTTCCACGGGACAGGGGGTCAATCAGCCCCAGCATTTT CASSTGQGVNQPQHF
TRBJ2-1 NA 21 TRBV6-5 many TGTGCCAGCAGTTACCGTAGTGGCACAGTGCTGGGGGAGAGCTCCTACAATGAGCAGTTCTTC CASSYRSGTVLGESSYNEQFF
TRBJ2-7 TRBD2 14 TRBV6-5 medium-sized TGTGCCAGCAGTCTTGGGATAGCGGGCTACGAGCAGTACTTC CASSLGIAGYEQYF
TRBJ2-2 NA 15 TRBV3-1 medium-sized TGTGCCAGCAGCCAAGGTGGCGGGAACACCGGGGAGCTGTTTTTT CASSQGGGNTGELFF
TRBJ2-5 NA 14 TRBV19 many TGTGCCAGTACCCCAGGAAGGCAGCAAGAGACCCAGTACTTC CASTPGRQQETQYF
TRBJ1-1 NA 11 TRBV29-1 medium-sized TGCAGCGCGGAGGGGCGCTATGAAGCTTTCTTT CSAEGRYEAFF